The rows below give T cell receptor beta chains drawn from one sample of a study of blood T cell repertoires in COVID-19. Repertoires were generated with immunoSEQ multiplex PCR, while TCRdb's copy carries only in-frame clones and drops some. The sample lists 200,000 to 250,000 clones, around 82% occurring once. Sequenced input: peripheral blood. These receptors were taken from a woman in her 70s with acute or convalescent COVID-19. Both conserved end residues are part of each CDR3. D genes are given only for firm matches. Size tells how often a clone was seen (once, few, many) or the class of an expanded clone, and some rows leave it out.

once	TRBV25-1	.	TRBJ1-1	CASSPQGSTEAFF	TGTGCCAGCAGTCCGCAGGGGAGCACTGAAGCTTTCTTT
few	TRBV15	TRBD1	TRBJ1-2	CATSPGQFVGYTF	TGTGCCACCAGCCCGGGACAGTTCGTCGGCTACACCTTC
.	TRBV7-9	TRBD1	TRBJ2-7	CASSLPRGHEQYF	TGTGCCAGCAGCTTGCCCAGGGGGCATGAGCAGTACTTC
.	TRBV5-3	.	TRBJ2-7	CARSVIRATYEQYF	TGTGCCAGAAGCGTGATCAGGGCTACCTACGAGCAGTACTTC
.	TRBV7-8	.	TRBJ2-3	CASSFDGGADTQYF	TGTGCCAGCAGCTTTGACGGGGGAGCAGATACGCAGTATTTT
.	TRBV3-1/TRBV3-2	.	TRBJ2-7	CARGVPSEQYF	TGTGCTAGGGGCGTACCCTCCGAGCAGTACTTC
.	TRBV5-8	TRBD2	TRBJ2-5	CASSLFLAGARAHETQYF	TGTGCCAGCAGCTTGTTCCTAGCGGGGGCGAGAGCTCATGAGACCCAGTACTTC
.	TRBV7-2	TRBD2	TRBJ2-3	CASSLAGGSADTQYF	TGTGCCAGCAGCTTAGCGGGGGGGAGCGCAGATACGCAGTATTTT
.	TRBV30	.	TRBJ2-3	CAWSVPGGDTQYF	TGTGCCTGGAGTGTACCCGGGGGAGATACGCAGTATTTT
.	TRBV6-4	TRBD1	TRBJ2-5	CASRTSTGASGETQYF	TGTGCCAGCAGAACTTCGACAGGGGCATCCGGAGAGACCCAGTACTTC
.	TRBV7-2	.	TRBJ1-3	CASTTGAPGNTIYF	TGTGCCAGCACTACAGGCGCCCCGGGAAACACCATATATTTT
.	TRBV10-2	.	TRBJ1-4	CASSEFRGIKGEKLFF	TGCGCCAGCAGTGAGTTTCGGGGGATTAAGGGAGAAAAACTGTTTTTT
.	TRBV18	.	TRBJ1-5	CASSGDKDQPQHF	TGTGCCAGCTCAGGGGACAAGGATCAGCCCCAGCATTTT
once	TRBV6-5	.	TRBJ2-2	CALEPNTGELFF	TGTGCCCTAGAACCGAACACCGGGGAGCTGTTTTTT
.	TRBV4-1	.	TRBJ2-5	CASSQADTYQETQYF	TGCGCCAGCAGCCAGGCCGACACGTACCAAGAGACCCAGTACTTC
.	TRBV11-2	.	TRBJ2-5	CASSLYQETQYF	TGTGCCAGCAGCTTGTATCAGGAGACCCAGTACTTC
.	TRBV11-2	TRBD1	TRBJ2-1	CASSRDRDNEQFF	TGTGCCAGCAGCCGAGACAGGGACAATGAGCAGTTCTTC
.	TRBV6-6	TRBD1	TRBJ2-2	CASSPPTGGDTGELFF	TGTGCCAGCAGTCCTCCGACAGGGGGCGACACCGGGGAGCTGTTTTTT
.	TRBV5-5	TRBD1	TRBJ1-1	CASSLGQGRDTEAFF	TGTGCCAGCAGCCTGGGACAGGGTAGGGACACTGAAGCTTTCTTT
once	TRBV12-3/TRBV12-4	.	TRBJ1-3	CASSLDRNTIYF	TGTGCCAGCAGTCTAGACAGAAACACCATATATTTT
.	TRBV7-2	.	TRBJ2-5	CASSLADKVGTQYF	TGTGCCAGCAGCTTAGCCGACAAGGTGGGGACCCAGTACTTC
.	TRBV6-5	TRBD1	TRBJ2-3	CASRRTGVEADTQYF	TGTGCCAGCAGGAGGACAGGGGTGGAAGCGGATACGCAGTATTTT
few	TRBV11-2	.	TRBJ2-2	CASSPAGTGELFF	TGTGCCAGCAGCCCCGCGGGCACCGGGGAGCTGTTTTTT
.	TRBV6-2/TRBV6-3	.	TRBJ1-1	CASSGTLTGDTEAFF	TGTGCCAGCAGTGGCACCTTGACAGGCGACACTGAAGCTTTCTTT
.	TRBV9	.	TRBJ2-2	CASSPNQSPGELFF	TGTGCCAGCAGCCCAAACCAGTCGCCCGGGGAGCTGTTTTTT
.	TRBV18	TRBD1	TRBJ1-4	CASSPNPGTGREKLFF	TGTGCCAGCTCACCCAATCCCGGGACAGGAAGGGAAAAACTGTTTTTT
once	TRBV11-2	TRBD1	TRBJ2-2	CASTYYRGNTGELFF	TGTGCCAGCACCTACTACAGGGGAAACACCGGGGAGCTGTTTTTT
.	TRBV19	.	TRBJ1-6	CASSTGPGTPLHF	TGTGCCAGTAGCACAGGGCCGGGGACACCCCTCCACTTT
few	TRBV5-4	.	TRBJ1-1	CASSLGGSTEAFF	TGTGCCAGCAGCTTGGGAGGGAGCACTGAAGCTTTCTTT
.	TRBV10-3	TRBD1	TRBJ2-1	CAISELGQNEQFF	TGTGCCATCAGTGAGTTGGGACAGAATGAGCAGTTCTTC
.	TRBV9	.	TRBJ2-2	CASSVSDSSRNTGELFF	TGTGCCAGCAGCGTGTCGGACTCAAGCCGCAACACCGGGGAGCTGTTTTTT
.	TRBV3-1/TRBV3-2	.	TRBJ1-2	CASSQMGGETLYGYTF	TGTGCCAGCAGCCAAATGGGGGGGGAGACCTTATATGGCTACACCTTC
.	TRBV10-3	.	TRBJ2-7	CAISEADEQYF	TGTGCCATCAGTGAGGCAGACGAGCAGTACTTC
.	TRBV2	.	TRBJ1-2	CASSESGEDYGYTF	TGTGCCAGCAGTGAAAGCGGGGAGGACTATGGCTACACCTTC
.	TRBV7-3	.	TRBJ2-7	CASSPGEAYEQYF	TGTGCCAGCAGCCCCGGGGAGGCCTACGAGCAGTACTTC
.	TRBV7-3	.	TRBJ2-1	CASSLIGGSYNEQFF	TGTGCCAGCAGCTTAATCGGGGGATCGTACAATGAGCAGTTCTTC
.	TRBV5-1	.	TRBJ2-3	CASRPMGGGTLGTDTQYF	TGCGCCAGCAGACCAATGGGGGGTGGGACCCTCGGGACAGATACGCAGTATTTT
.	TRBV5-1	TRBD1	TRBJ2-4	CATALGQVGDIQYF	TGCGCCACTGCGCTAGGACAGGTCGGGGACATTCAGTACTTC
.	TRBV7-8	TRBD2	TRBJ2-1	CASSLGASGGYNEQFF	TGTGCCAGCAGCTTGGGAGCTAGCGGGGGGTACAATGAGCAGTTCTTC
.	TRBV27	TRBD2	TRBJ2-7	CASSFKAGGVYEQYF	TGTGCCAGCAGTTTTAAGGCGGGGGGGGTCTACGAGCAGTACTTC
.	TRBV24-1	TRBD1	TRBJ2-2	CATSDSGQGGTGELFF	TGTGCCACCAGTGACAGTGGACAGGGGGGCACCGGGGAGCTGTTTTTT
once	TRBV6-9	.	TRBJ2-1	CASSYRLGGRNEQFF	TGTGCCAGCAGTTATCGGCTCGGGGGTAGGAATGAGCAGTTCTTC
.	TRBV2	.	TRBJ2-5	CASSENGGETQYF	TGTGCCAGCAGTGAAAATGGGGGCGAGACCCAGTACTTC
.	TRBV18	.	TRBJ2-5	CASSDRTQETQYF	TGTGCCAGCTCTGACAGGACCCAAGAGACCCAGTACTTC
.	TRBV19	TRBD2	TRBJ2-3	CASSMVLELAGGGADTQYF	TGTGCCAGTAGTATGGTCCTTGAGCTAGCGGGGGGAGGCGCAGATACGCAGTATTTT
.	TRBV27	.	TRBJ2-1	CASSLSRVVYNEQFF	TGTGCCAGCAGTTTATCGAGGGTAGTTTACAATGAGCAGTTCTTC
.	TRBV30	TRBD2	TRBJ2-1	CAWMKAAGGTNEQFF	TGTGCCTGGATGAAGGCGGCGGGGGGTACAAATGAGCAGTTCTTC